This TCR beta chain was retrieved from a study of blood T cell repertoires in COVID-19. Whole-study context: Collection of acute and convalescent COVID-19 samples took place in the United States, Italy and Spain. From T cells, B-cell-depleted T cells, or PBMCs came the material, which was cDNA or gDNA.

Trimming stripped 6 bases from V and 4 bases from J, with 23 bases between. Germline assignment: CDR1 MDHEN and CDR2 SYDVKM. CDR3 length: 17 amino acids. Donors were grouped by their self-reported clinical history. Authors' methods: Cell counts per sample came from amplifying reference gene primers. Profiled with immunoSEQ multiplex PCR; TCRdb holds only in-frame clones, not every one. The V and J calls and the clone size are those of that table, but D and trimming were determined from the DNA. The sample has 260,000 or so clones, about nine tenths seen once. This rearrangement joins TRBV28 to TRBJ2-3, with D perhaps matching TRBD2 (6 bases). This TCR was recovered from a man younger than 35 who had recovered from COVID-19. The sequencing sample was made of PBMCs or T cells enriched from blood (not recorded which). The CDR3 loop reads CASSPSHGTHVPDTQYF. DNA of the CDR3: TGTGCCAGCAGCCCTAGCCACGGGACTCACGTACCAGATACGCAGTATTTT.